The clone carrying this T cell receptor beta chain was recorded once. Its target is unknown. Only in-frame clones appear in the TCRdb table, and some are missing; sequencing was by immunoSEQ multiplex PCR. The sample yields some 140,000 clones, approximately 82% seen once. The CDR3 runs 14 residues. The V gene's germline CDR1 is SEHNR and CDR2 FQNEAQ (reference sequence). The V and J ends lost 3 bases and 8 bases, in that order; junction bases with no gene match: 9. This specimen belongs to a study of cytomegalovirus exposure and HLA in healthy donors. Notes on the study in general: In vitro assays verified that a few CMV-associated chains recognized CMV antigens specifically. Despite most TCR sequences being rare, some public TCRs occurred in many donors.

The rearrangement joins TRBV7-9 to TRBJ1-2, with 7 bases fitting TRBD1. The sample consisted of PBMCs. This clonotype originated in a man in his thirties or forties in good health and CMV-seropositive. The CDR3 DNA sequence: TGTGCCAGCAGCTTTGGTACAGGGGTGGACGGCTACACCTTC. Protein: CASSFGTGVDGYTF.